The next 22 T cell receptor beta chains were all read from a single sample in a study of cytomegalovirus exposure and HLA in healthy donors. Data came from immunoSEQ multiplex PCR; TCRdb stores just in-frame clones and leaves some out. Counted here are approximately 160,000 clones, roughly 80% occurring once; the ten biggest clones make up around 2.4%. The sample comprised PBMCs. Receptors were obtained from a man under 40 in good health and CMV-seropositive.

The chain carries TRBV5-6 and TRBJ2-7; possible D gene TRBD1, 6 bases. Trimming removed 4 bases from V and 2 bases from J, with 16 bases in between. Germline CDR1 and CDR2: SGHDT and YYEEEE. The CDR3 length is 15 residues. Here the CDR3 reads CASSLPGTTPYEQYF. CDR3 DNA: TGTGCCAGCAGCCTGCCCGGGACAACTCCCTACGAGCAGTACTTC.

The chain couples TRBV5-1 to TRBJ2-5; D is uncertain. Germline V gene data show CDR1 as SGHRS and CDR2 as YFSETQ. Between the trimmed V and J ends, which lost 0 bases and 1 base, there was a span of 4 bases. This CDR3 has 13 amino acids. For the CDR3, the DNA is TGCGCCAGCAGCTTGGGCGTCCAAGAGACCCAGTACTTC. This codes for CASSLGVQETQYF.

The rearrangement joins TRBV7-9 to TRBJ1-4, with 7 nucleotides matching TRBD1. Losses at the gene ends were 5 bases for V and 5 bases for J; bases not matched to a gene: 8. There are 15 residues in the CDR3. Germline V CDR1 and CDR2: SEHNR, FQNEAQ (reference sequence). Here the CDR3 reads CASSQDRTQNEKLFF. CDR3 sequence (DNA): TGTGCCAGCAGCCAGGACAGGACACAGAATGAAAAACTGTTTTTT.

The chain combines TRBV9 with TRBJ2-2, with a weak D call TRBD1 (6 bases). The CDR3 runs 15 residues. Germline CDR1 is SGDLS and CDR2 is YYNGEE. Between the trimmed V and J ends, which lost 0 bases and 5 bases, there was a span of 11 bases. The CDR3 DNA sequence: TGTGCCAGCAGCGTAGCTTCGAGGGGGACCGGGGAGCTGTTTTTT. Translated, it gives CASSVASRGTGELFF.

V is TRBV7-2 and J is TRBJ2-3; TRBD2 agrees at 9 bases. From germline, CDR1 is SGHTA and CDR2 FQGNSA. CDR3 length: 13 amino acids. V shed 3 bases, J shed 11 bases, and the junction held 6 bases outside the gene matches. Here the CDR3 reads CASSLNTAGGQYF. Here the CDR3 DNA reads TGTGCCAGCAGCTTGAATACAGCGGGGGGGCAGTATTTT.

The chain joins TRBV2 to TRBJ2-3; a weak D match, TRBD1 (6 bases). V lost 4 bases to trimming and J lost 5 bases, with 7 bases between them. Germline V gives CDR1 SNHLY, CDR2 FYNNEI. This CDR3 comprises 12 residues. The CDR3 loop reads CASSVGGDTQYF. The CDR3 coding sequence is TGTGCCAGCAGTGTAGGGGGAGATACGCAGTATTTT.

The rearrangement uses TRBV6-5 and TRBJ1-1; possibly TRBD1 for D (5 bases). The CDR3 is 12 amino acids. Trimming removed 11 bases at V and 5 bases at J, with 15 bases between. Germline V gene lookup returns CDR1 MNHEY and CDR2 SVGAGI. The CDR3 spells CAASRGKTEAFF. The CDR3 DNA is TGTGCCGCTTCAAGGGGTAAAACTGAAGCTTTCTTT.

The gene calls are TRBV5-4 and TRBJ2-2, with TRBD1 matching 7 bases. This CDR3 comprises 15 residues. J was trimmed by 2 bases and V by 4 bases; bases with no gene match: 5. Germline assignment: CDR1 SGHNT and CDR2 YYREEE (reference sequence). The CDR3 region has the DNA TGTGCCAGCAGCCCGGACAGGCCAAACACCGGGGAGCTGTTTTTT. It is translated as CASSPDRPNTGELFF.

The chain is built from TRBV11-2 and TRBJ2-1; 9 bases line up with TRBD2. The CDR3 has 15 residues. Germline CDR1 SGHAT, CDR2 FQNNGV. V shed 2 bases and J 2 bases; nucleotides not matched to a gene: 1. The CDR3 sequence: CASSLIAGAYNEQFF. The CDR3 DNA reads TGTGCCAGCAGCTTAATAGCGGGAGCCTACAATGAGCAGTTCTTC.

This chain joins TRBV18 and TRBJ2-5; 9 nucleotides agree with TRBD1. This CDR3 comprises 15 residues. With V trimmed by 0 bases and J by 7 bases, 6 bases remained unmatched. The germline CDR1 and CDR2 sequences are KGHSH and LQKENI. The CDR3 is CASSPPEQGAVTQYF. As DNA, the CDR3 is TGTGCCAGCTCACCACCGGAACAGGGGGCTGTGACCCAGTACTTC.

V gene TRBV11-2 combines with J gene TRBJ2-7; a weak D match, TRBD1 (5 bases). The V end was cut by 2 bases, the J end by 0 bases, with 14 bases between. Germline assignment: CDR1 SGHAT and CDR2 FQNNGV. CDR3 length: 16 residues. CDR3: CASSLSTRASSYEQYF. The CDR3 DNA reads TGTGCCAGCAGCTTATCCACCAGGGCCAGCTCCTACGAGCAGTACTTC.

J is TRBJ1-2 and V is TRBV12-5, with TRBD1 identical over 7 bases. The V gene end was trimmed by 6 bases and the J gene end by 8 bases; junction bases not matched to a gene: 9. There are 13 residues in the CDR3. Germline V gene data show CDR1 as LGHNT and CDR2 as FRNRAP. The CDR3 DNA reads as TGTGCTAGTGGCGGGGACAGCCATACGGGCTACACCTTC. Amino acids: CASGGDSHTGYTF.

This chain joins TRBV13 and TRBJ1-4; possible D gene TRBD1, 5 bases. CDR3 size: 15 residues. From germline, CDR1 is PRHDT and CDR2 FYEKMQ (reference sequence). The V end was cut by 3 bases, the J end by 0 bases, with 8 bases between. In DNA, the CDR3 is TGTGCCAGCAGCTTGTGGGGGGCAACTAATGAAAAACTGTTTTTT. Its protein is CASSLWGATNEKLFF.

The chain has TRBV5-8 and TRBJ2-3, with 9 bases matching TRBD1. Germline V gene lookup returns CDR1 SGHTS and CDR2 YDEGEE. The length of the CDR3 is 15 residues. After removal of 4 bases from V and 4 bases from J, the junction contained 7 bases not matched to a gene. The CDR3 spells CASSENRGRADTQYF. CDR3 bases: TGTGCCAGCAGCGAAAACAGGGGGCGGGCAGATACGCAGTATTTT.

The gene calls are TRBV10-3 and TRBJ1-2; TRBD1 matches at 9 bases. CDR3 size: 16 residues. Germline V gives CDR1 ENHRY, CDR2 SYGVKD. With 2 bases clipped from V and 4 bases from J, the junction kept 8 bases outside the gene matches. The DNA for the CDR3 is TGTGCCATCAGTGAGGGCCTGGGACAGGGATTCTATGGCTACACCTTC. Translating gives CAISEGLGQGFYGYTF.

The chain uses TRBV2 and TRBJ2-3; 8 bases map to TRBD2. The V segment lost 9 bases and the J segment 5 bases; nucleotides outside the gene matches: 7. The CDR3 is 13 amino acids. Germline lookup yields CDR1 SNHLY and CDR2 FYNNEI. The DNA for the CDR3 is TGTGCCAGTACGAAGCGGGGGAAAGATACGCAGTATTTT. As protein: CASTKRGKDTQYF.

The V gene is TRBV7-2, the J gene TRBJ1-4; 9 bases match TRBD1. Germline CDR1 and CDR2: SGHTA and FQGNSA. The J segment lost 6 bases and the V segment lost 4 bases, leaving 6 bases of the junction unmatched. This CDR3 spans 15 amino acids. Written as DNA, the CDR3 is TGTGCCAGCAGCTCCAACAGGGGGCGTTATGAAAAACTGTTTTTT. Translated, it gives CASSSNRGRYEKLFF.

V is TRBV7-2 and J is TRBJ1-4; D gene uncertain. Trimming shortened V by 3 bases and J by 7 bases, and 18 bases separated the two germline ends. CDR1 and CDR2 from the germline V gene are SGHTA and FQGNSA. The CDR3 covers 16 residues. CDR3: CASSFRGGQAGEKLFF. The CDR3 bases are TGTGCCAGCAGCTTCCGAGGAGGGCAGGCGGGTGAAAAACTGTTTTTT.

J is TRBJ2-1 and V is TRBV5-1, with 8 bases identical to TRBD2. Germline V CDR1 and CDR2: SGHRS, YFSETQ. Germline trimming cut 0 bases from V and 2 bases from J; bases unmatched to any gene: 4. The CDR3 loop spans 16 amino acids. In nucleotides, the CDR3 is TGCGCCAGCAGCTTGGTAAGCGGGGGAACCTACAATGAGCAGTTCTTC. It codes for CASSLVSGGTYNEQFF. Combining the CDR3 with reference TRBV5-1 and TRBJ2-1 gives the whole variable domain KAGVTQTPRYLIKTRGQQVTLSCSPISGHRSVSWYQQTPGQGLQFLFEYFSETQRNKGNFPGRFSGRQFSNSRSEMNVSTLELGDSALYLCASSLVSGGTYNEQFFGPGTRLTVL.

V and J are TRBV6-1 and TRBJ2-1; TRBD1 matches at 9 bases. This CDR3 is 15 amino acids long. J lost 10 bases, V lost 6 bases, and 13 bases had no gene match. Germline V gene lookup returns CDR1 MNHNS and CDR2 SASEGT. CDR3: CASRAGTGYQLEQFF. The CDR3 nucleotides read TGTGCCAGCAGGGCTGGGACAGGGTATCAGTTGGAGCAGTTCTTC.

This clone turned up a few times. The CDR3 protein is CASSVAFSSPLHF. The CDR3 region has the DNA TGTGCCAGCAGCGTAGCTTTTAGTTCACCCCTCCACTTT. The chain carries TRBV9 and TRBJ1-6, with D hard to call. The CDR3 sequence is 13 residues long. Germline lookup yields CDR1 SGDLS and CDR2 YYNGEE. The ends were cut back, 0 bases at V and 9 bases at J, with 7 bases in the middle.

This clone was counted between two and nine times. V is TRBV29-1 and J is TRBJ2-1; TRBD1 agrees at 8 bases. Germline CDR1 and CDR2: SQVTM and ANQGSEA. The CDR3 spans 13 residues. The junction had 8 bases not matched to a gene; V was cut back by 5 bases and J by 8 bases. The CDR3, as DNA: TGCAGCGTTCCCGGACAGGGTCCCCATGAGCAGTTCTTC. This gives the protein CSVPGQGPHEQFF.